One sample yielded the 18 T cell receptor beta chains listed below, sequenced in a study of shared clonotypes between healthy human individuals. Sequenced by immunoSEQ multiplex PCR; TCRdb stores in-frame clones only, minus some. This repertoire shows about 1.1 million clones, around 77% found once; its top ten account for almost 0.9%. The sequenced material came from memory CD4+ T cells from PBMCs. As to subset: CD45RA-negative fraction. These receptors all stem from a young man in good health. Some clones in this sample may be carry-over from other donors' samples.

For this clone: This same CDR3 is encoded by further DNA sequences in the sample. The rearrangement links TRBV2 to TRBJ1-2; D gene uncertain. Germline V lookup: CDR1 SNHLY, CDR2 FYNNEI. Trimming left V 2 bases short and J 4 bases short, with 5 bases between. CDR3 length equals 12 residues. Here the CDR3 reads CASSESIYGYTF. CDR3 in DNA: TGTGCCAGCAGTGAAAGCATCTATGGCTACACCTTC.

This clone has a single count. The chain carries TRBV29-1 and TRBJ2-5, with a weak D call TRBD1 (6 bases). The ends were cut back, 3 bases at V and 3 bases at J, with 8 bases in the middle. Germline V gene sequence: CDR1 SQVTM, CDR2 ANQGSEA. This CDR3 has 12 amino acids. The CDR3 DNA is TGCAGCGTTGAGGGGGCTGAAGAGACCCAGTACTTC. Its translation: CSVEGAEETQYF.

This chain links TRBV20-1 with TRBJ1-2; weak D call: TRBD1 (5 bases). Germline lookup yields CDR1 DFQATT and CDR2 SNEGSKA (reference sequence). The CDR3 has 11 residues. The V end was cut by 5 bases, the J end by 8 bases, with 12 bases between. The CDR3 nucleotides are TGCAGTGCTGGGGGATTTGGCGGCTACACCTTC. It specifies CSAGGFGGYTF.

This clone was observed a single time. The chain has TRBV10-2 and TRBJ2-1; the D is unclear. The CDR3 runs to 14 residues. Germline CDR1 and CDR2: WSHSY and SAAADI. V was trimmed by 3 bases and J by 2 bases, leaving 8 bases between them. CDR3 sequence reads: CASSERAPYNEQFF. CDR3 DNA: TGCGCCAGCAGTGAACGGGCGCCCTACAATGAGCAGTTCTTC.

The rearrangement joins TRBV5-1 to TRBJ2-2, with a possible D match to TRBD2 (5 bases). V was trimmed by 5 bases and J by 0 bases, leaving 11 bases between them. This CDR3 region has 15 residues. Germline CDR1 is SGHRS and CDR2 is YFSETQ. In DNA form, the CDR3 reads TGCGCCAGCAGTCGTAGCGTTGCGAACACCGGGGAGCTGTTTTTT. Its translation is CASSRSVANTGELFF.

The count of this clone is one. In nucleotides, the CDR3 is TGCAGCGTTGATAGCCTAATGAGCACAGATACGCAGTATTTT. This sequence encodes CSVDSLMSTDTQYF. The chain is built from TRBV29-1 and TRBJ2-3; the D is unclear. Germline assignment: CDR1 SQVTM and CDR2 ANQGSEA. Trimming pared 3 bases from V and 0 bases from J, leaving 10 bases between. This CDR3 contains 14 residues.

V usage is TRBV18 and J usage is TRBJ1-1; possible D gene TRBD1, 5 bases. Germline V lookup: CDR1 KGHSH, CDR2 LQKENI. The CDR3 extends over 15 amino acids. V was trimmed by 0 bases and J by 4 bases, leaving 12 bases between them. The chain's CDR3 is CASSPPNQGATEAFF. The CDR3 DNA is TGTGCCAGCTCACCACCGAATCAGGGTGCCACTGAAGCTTTCTTT.

This chain connects TRBV28 to TRBJ2-7; 9 bases fit TRBD2. The V segment lost 5 bases and the J segment 1 base; nucleotides outside the gene matches: 6. Germline CDR1 is MDHEN and CDR2 is SYDVKM. CDR3 length: 15 amino acids. This CDR3 is CASSRGGGGSYEQYF. The CDR3 bases are TGTGCCAGCAGTCGCGGGGGGGGAGGTTCCTACGAGCAGTACTTC.

This clone was counted many times. The V call is TRBV4-2, the J call TRBJ2-5; TRBD1 matches at 8 bases. This CDR3 comprises 14 residues. V lost 2 bases to trimming and J lost 6 bases; unmatched junction nucleotides: 5. From germline, CDR1 is LGHNA and CDR2 YNFKEQ. CDR3 nucleotides: TGTGCCAGCAGCCAACCGACAGGGGAAAAGACCCAGTACTTC. This translates into CASSQPTGEKTQYF.

V gene TRBV7-2 combines with J gene TRBJ2-5; no reliable D call. From germline, CDR1 is SGHTA and CDR2 FQGNSA. Trimming took 8 bases from V and 5 from J, leaving 12 bases between them. The CDR3 is 12 amino acids. CDR3 sequence: CASCRSVETQYF. In nucleotides, the CDR3 is TGTGCCAGCTGTCGGAGCGTGGAGACCCAGTACTTC.

This clone was detected a few times. V gene TRBV5-1 combines with J gene TRBJ1-1, with D unresolved. V was clipped by 2 bases and J by 4 bases, with 12 bases between them. This CDR3 has 14 amino acids. Per the germline V gene, CDR1 is SGHRS and CDR2 is YFSETQ. CDR3 nucleotides: TGCGCCAGCAGCTTAAACTTGGTTCGCACTGAAGCTTTCTTT. Translation: CASSLNLVRTEAFF.

The chain uses TRBV28 and TRBJ2-7; D is perhaps TRBD2 (6 bases). The CDR3 has 14 amino acids. V dropped 6 bases and J dropped 2 bases, with 14 bases sitting between them. Per the germline V gene, CDR1 is MDHEN and CDR2 is SYDVKM. As DNA, the CDR3 is TGTGCCAGCAGCCGCCGGGGGATCACCTACGAGCAGTACTTC. It specifies CASSRRGITYEQYF.

The gene calls are TRBV28 and TRBJ2-7; TRBD1 agrees at 9 bases. V lost 6 bases, J lost 4 bases, and 10 bases stayed unmatched. The V gene's germline CDR1 is MDHEN and CDR2 SYDVKM. The CDR3 is 15 amino acids. The CDR3 sequence is CASSSGTGSRYEQYF. DNA of the CDR3: TGTGCCAGCAGCTCCGGGACAGGGAGTCGGTACGAGCAGTACTTC. Together with reference TRBV28 and TRBJ2-7, the CDR3 gives the full variable domain: DVKVTQSSRYLVKRTGEKVFLECVQDMDHENMFWYRQDPGLGLRLIYFSYDVKMKEKGDIPEGYSVSREKKERFSLILESASTNQTSMYLCASSSGTGSRYEQYFGPGTRLTVT.

This clone was recorded a few times. The sample contains more than one DNA sequence encoding this CDR3. The V gene is TRBV11-2, the J gene TRBJ2-1; no definite D call. The germline V and J ends were trimmed by 0 bases and 8 bases, with 8 bases remaining between them. The germline V gene has CDR1 SGHAT and CDR2 FQNNGV. This CDR3 region has 13 residues. In DNA, the CDR3 is TGTGCCAGCAGCTTAGATCTCGGCGATGAGCAGTTCTTC. It translates to CASSLDLGDEQFF.

This clone was counted once. The chain is built from TRBV18 and TRBJ1-2; D perhaps matches TRBD1 (6 bases). The CDR3 spans 14 residues. V was shortened by 6 bases and J by 2 bases, with 13 bases between the two germline ends. Germline V gene lookup returns CDR1 KGHSH and CDR2 LQKENI. CDR3 region: CASSQRDNNYGYTF. The CDR3 DNA follows: TGTGCCAGCTCTCAGAGGGACAACAACTATGGCTACACCTTC.

On this clone itself: This is likely an artifact of a read error, given a far larger clone one base away. V and J are TRBV6-1 and TRBJ2-6; D not resolved. Trimming left V 4 bases short and J 1 base short, with 2 bases between. Germline V gene lookup returns CDR1 MNHNS and CDR2 SASEGT. CDR3 size: 13 residues. This chain's CDR3 is CASSVSGANVLTF. The DNA of the CDR3 is TGTGCCAGCAGTGTATCTGGGGCCAACGTCCTGACTTTC.

This clone has at least ten counts. This sample includes further DNA sequences coding for the same CDR3. This chain links TRBV7-2 with TRBJ2-3; 13 bases fit TRBD2. CDR1 is SGHTA, CDR2 FQGNSA, per germline. This CDR3 is 16 amino acids long. The ends lost 0 bases at V and 4 bases at J; junction bases unmatched: 1. This chain's CDR3 is CASSLALAGGADTQYF. As DNA, the CDR3 is TGTGCCAGCAGCTTAGCACTAGCGGGAGGGGCAGATACGCAGTATTTT.

This clone was recorded a few times. The rearrangement uses TRBV2 and TRBJ1-5, with a tentative D call TRBD1 (6 bases). Trimming left V 0 bases short and J 6 bases short, with 18 bases between. CDR1 and CDR2 (germline): SNHLY, FYNNEI. The CDR3 length is 17 residues. CDR3 coding DNA: TGTGCCAGCAGTGAAGCGCGGGGCAGGGGAAGTCGTCAGCCCCAGCATTTT. Its protein is CASSEARGRGSRQPQHF.